This passage covers 15 T cell receptor beta chains from one sample sequenced in a study of blood T cell repertoires in COVID-19. TCRdb keeps only in-frame clones here, not all; method: immunoSEQ multiplex PCR. Among about 72,000 clones, over 80% were seen once, and the ten largest hold 18%. The specimen was peripheral blood. All receptors come from a woman aged 80 or over with acute or convalescent COVID-19.

This clone was counted a single time. The gene calls are TRBV18 and TRBJ2-5; 8 bases line up with TRBD2. Germline CDR1 and CDR2: KGHSH and LQKENI. This CDR3 contains 15 residues. The ends lost 4 bases at V and 7 bases at J; junction bases unmatched: 11. CDR3 residues: CASSRIGGARVTQYF. CDR3 coding DNA: TGTGCCAGCTCACGAATCGGGGGGGCTAGAGTGACCCAGTACTTC.

This clone was found once. The gene calls are TRBV2 and TRBJ1-5; 8 bases are shared with TRBD1. This CDR3 spans 14 amino acids. V was clipped by 5 bases and J by 4 bases; unmatched bases: 4. Germline CDR1 reads SNHLY; CDR2 reads FYNNEI. CDR3 protein: CASSRTGPNQPQHF. The CDR3 DNA reads TGTGCCAGCAGTAGGACAGGGCCAAATCAGCCCCAGCATTTT.

This chain links TRBV11-1 with TRBJ2-1; 7 bases align to TRBD2. With V trimmed by 3 bases and J by 4 bases, 6 bases remained unmatched. CDR1 and CDR2 from the germline V gene are SGHAT and FQDESV (reference sequence). This CDR3 contains 15 residues. The CDR3 nucleotides read TGTGCCAGCAGCTTTTCCGGGAGGAAGTACAATGAGCAGTTCTTC. Amino acids: CASSFSGRKYNEQFF. The full variable domain, its missing parts supplied by reference TRBV11-1 and TRBJ2-1, is EAEVAQSPRYKITEKSQAVAFWCDPISGHATLYWYRQILGQGPELLVQFQDESVVDDSQLPKDRFSAERLKGVDSTLKIQPAELGDSAMYLCASSFSGRKYNEQFFGPGTRLTVL.

This chain uses TRBV30 with TRBJ1-1; the D is unclear. CDR3 length: 13 residues. From germline, CDR1 is GTSNPN and CDR2 SVGIG (reference sequence). The germline V and J ends were trimmed by 8 bases and 2 bases, with 15 bases remaining between them. The CDR3 nucleotides are TGTGCCCAGGTTTTGGCAGTCAACACTGAAGCTTTCTTT. It yields the protein CAQVLAVNTEAFF.

This chain connects TRBV19 to TRBJ1-5, with 7 nucleotides matching TRBD1. Germline trimming cut 6 bases from V and 3 bases from J; bases unmatched to any gene: 8. Germline CDR1 LNHDA, CDR2 SQIVND (reference sequence). This CDR3 contains 15 residues. As DNA, the CDR3 is TGTGCCAGTAGGGCCCGACAGGGCCTCAATCAGCCCCAGCATTTT. Translating it yields CASRARQGLNQPQHF.

The chain employs TRBV7-6 and TRBJ2-3; D is undetermined. This CDR3 has 13 amino acids. V lost 4 bases and J lost 1, with 6 bases in between. The germline V gene encodes CDR1 SGHVS and CDR2 FNYEAQ. The CDR3 DNA sequence: TGTGCCAGCAGCTATCCTCGCACAGATACGCAGTATTTT. Amino acids: CASSYPRTDTQYF.

This clone showed up just a few times. V gene TRBV5-1 combines with J gene TRBJ2-7, with 7 bases fitting TRBD1. CDR3 length: 15 residues. In germline, CDR1 is SGHRS, CDR2 YFSETQ. With 0 bases clipped from V and 2 bases from J, the junction kept 5 bases outside the gene matches. For the CDR3, the DNA is TGCGCCAGCAGCTTGGGTCCCGGGACAGCCTACGAGCAGTACTTC. Amino acid sequence: CASSLGPGTAYEQYF. The variable domain in full, with the rest retrieved from reference TRBV5-1 and TRBJ2-7, is KAGVTQTPRYLIKTRGQQVTLSCSPISGHRSVSWYQQTPGQGLQFLFEYFSETQRNKGNFPGRFSGRQFSNSRSEMNVSTLELGDSALYLCASSLGPGTAYEQYFGPGTRLTVT.

The rearrangement joins TRBV11-2 to TRBJ2-3; 7 nucleotides align to TRBD1. This CDR3 has 13 residues. Per the germline V gene, CDR1 is SGHAT and CDR2 is FQNNGV. The V and J ends lost 3 bases and 4 bases, in that order; junction bases with no gene match: 1. The CDR3 spells CASSFQGADTQYF. The CDR3 nucleotides read TGTGCCAGCAGCTTTCAGGGGGCAGATACGCAGTATTTT.

V and J are TRBV18 and TRBJ2-1; TRBD1 matches 9 bases. This CDR3 region has 16 residues. Germline assignment: CDR1 KGHSH and CDR2 LQKENI. V lost 6 bases and J lost 8; bases outside the gene matches: 14. The DNA for the CDR3 is TGTGCCAGCTCCCAAACTCGACTCGACAGGGGGGATGAGCAGTTCTTC. This codes for CASSQTRLDRGDEQFF.

This clone was seen just once. CDR3 loop: CASSPNNEQFF. The DNA of the CDR3 is TGCGCCAGCAGCCCAAACAATGAGCAGTTCTTC. The chain carries TRBV5-1 and TRBJ2-1; D is uncertain. Germline CDR1 and CDR2: SGHRS and YFSETQ. The V end lost 4 bases, the J end lost 5 bases, and 4 bases lay between the germline ends. The CDR3 totals 11 residues.

The chain joins TRBV6-1 to TRBJ1-3; unclear D gene. V was cut by 3 bases and J by 0 bases, with 3 bases left in between. The CDR3 extends over 13 amino acids. Germline loops: CDR1 MNHNS, CDR2 SASEGT. DNA of the CDR3: TGTGCCAGCAGTGACAACTCTGGAAACACCATATATTTT. Translating gives CASSDNSGNTIYF.

By proportion, this clone is large. The chain links TRBV9 to TRBJ1-5, with a weak D call TRBD1 (5 bases). Trimming cost V 0 bases and J 3 bases, with 13 bases left between them. Germline V gene sequence: CDR1 SGDLS, CDR2 YYNGEE. The CDR3 runs to 16 residues. CDR3 amino acids: CASSVEEGFINQPQHF. CDR3 nucleotide sequence: TGTGCCAGCAGCGTAGAGGAGGGGTTCATCAATCAGCCCCAGCATTTT.

This chain uses TRBV27 with TRBJ2-7; a possible D gene is TRBD1 (8 bases). V was clipped by 6 bases and J by 4 bases, with 22 bases between them. This CDR3 spans 16 amino acids. From germline, CDR1 is MNHEY and CDR2 SMNVEV (reference sequence). The chain's CDR3 is CASRGGTGWVGYEQYF. CDR3 DNA: TGTGCCAGCAGGGGGGGGACAGGTTGGGTAGGGTACGAGCAGTACTTC.

The rearrangement joins TRBV18 to TRBJ1-2; D call uncertain. This CDR3 spans 15 amino acids. The V gene lost 1 base and the J gene lost 1 base, with 10 bases spanning the gap. The germline V gene encodes CDR1 KGHSH and CDR2 LQKENI. The CDR3 region is CASSPLPANNYGYTF. The CDR3 bases are TGTGCCAGCTCACCACTGCCAGCGAATAACTATGGCTACACCTTC.

The chain carries TRBV12-5 and TRBJ1-1, with D uncertain. Trimming shortened V by 1 base and J by 6 bases, and 9 bases separated the two germline ends. CDR3 size: 13 residues. Germline CDR1 reads LGHNT; CDR2 reads FRNRAP. The CDR3 sequence: CASGLALRAEAFF. CDR3 DNA: TGTGCTAGTGGTTTGGCCCTTAGAGCTGAAGCTTTCTTT.